Below, 14 T cell receptor beta chains from the same sample are listed, as sequenced in a study of cytomegalovirus exposure and HLA in healthy donors. Researchers ran the PCR with 60 Vbeta and 13 Jbeta primers. Assay: immunoSEQ multiplex PCR; the TCRdb copy retains only in-frame clones and omits some. The table shows some 170,000 clones, with more than 65% occurring only once. The specimen was PBMCs. The receptor set was obtained from a man aged 18 to 29 in good health and CMV-seropositive.

In DNA form, the CDR3 reads TGCAGCGTTGAAGGCCCTCCCGTGGAGTCCACAGATACGCAGTATTTT. Protein product: CSVEGPPVESTDTQYF. V gene TRBV29-1 combines with J gene TRBJ2-3; D is undetermined. Trimming cost V 1 base and J 2 bases, with 16 bases left between them. This CDR3 contains 16 residues. In germline, CDR1 is SQVTM, CDR2 ANQGSEA.

The chain has TRBV29-1 and TRBJ2-6; D might be TRBD1 (6 bases). The ends were cut back, 7 bases at V and 0 bases at J, with 16 bases in the middle. CDR3 length: 16 amino acids. CDR1 is SQVTM, CDR2 ANQGSEA, per germline. The CDR3 here is CSATRDTDSGANVLTF. CDR3 DNA sequence: TGCAGCGCAACCAGGGACACCGACTCTGGGGCCAACGTCCTGACTTTC. The variable domain in full, with the rest retrieved from reference TRBV29-1 and TRBJ2-6, is SAVISQKPSRDICQRGTSLTIQCQVDSQVTMMFWYRQQPGQSLTLIATANQGSEATYESGFVIDKFPISRPNLTFSTLTVSNMSPEDSSIYLCSATRDTDSGANVLTFGAGSRLTVL.

This clone was detected a few times. The gene calls are TRBV10-1 and TRBJ1-4; maybe TRBD1 (5 bases). V lost 7 bases to trimming and J lost 8 bases, with 20 bases between them. Germline CDR1 reads WNHNN; CDR2 reads SYGVQD (reference sequence). The CDR3 contains 15 residues. CDR3 sequence (DNA): TGCGCCAGCACCAGATGGGGGGGGGTGGACGAAAAACTGTTTTTT. Amino acid sequence: CASTRWGGVDEKLFF.

This chain joins TRBV19 and TRBJ2-1; TRBD2 aligns across 11 bases. Trimming at V came to 6 bases and at J to 1 base, leaving 8 bases not matched to a gene. The CDR3 loop spans 17 amino acids. The V gene's germline CDR1 is LNHDA and CDR2 SQIVND (reference sequence). The DNA for the CDR3 is TGTGCCAGTAGCCCTCGACTAGCGGGACGGTCCTACAATGAGCAGTTCTTC. It specifies CASSPRLAGRSYNEQFF.

This chain links TRBV27 with TRBJ2-5, with D unresolved. This CDR3 region has 14 residues. With 2 bases removed from V and 4 bases from J, the gap between germline ends came to 11 bases. Germline CDR1 and CDR2: MNHEY and SMNVEV (reference sequence). CDR3 sequence: CASSLNSVSETQYF. Written as DNA, the CDR3 is TGTGCCAGCAGTTTAAATTCGGTTTCAGAGACCCAGTACTTC.

Only one count was recorded for this clone. The CDR3 nucleotides are TGTGCCAGCAGTTTTTGGTTGGACAGAGAAGAGTACACCTTC. It codes for CASSFWLDREEYTF. The gene calls are TRBV28 and TRBJ1-2; tentative D call: TRBD1 (6 bases). Germline V gene lookup returns CDR1 MDHEN and CDR2 SYDVKM. V was cut by 3 bases and J by 11 bases, with 19 bases left in between. The CDR3 has 14 amino acids.

The chain is built from TRBV5-1 and TRBJ2-1; D possibly corresponds to TRBD2 (5 bases). Germline values: CDR1 SGHRS, CDR2 YFSETQ. The CDR3 sequence is 13 residues long. With 3 bases removed from V and 4 bases from J, the gap between germline ends came to 8 bases. The CDR3: CASSSGVYNEQFF. The CDR3 DNA is TGCGCCAGCAGCTCCGGGGTATACAATGAGCAGTTCTTC.

J is TRBJ2-7 and V is TRBV5-6, with D perhaps matching TRBD1 (6 bases). The germline V gene has CDR1 SGHDT and CDR2 YYEEEE. This CDR3 comprises 15 residues. V lost 0 bases and J 0 bases, leaving 10 bases between the germline ends. CDR3 sequence reads: CASSLVGDTSYEQYF. As DNA, the CDR3 is TGTGCCAGCAGCTTGGTAGGGGACACCTCCTACGAGCAGTACTTC.

The chain joins TRBV10-3 to TRBJ1-2, with TRBD1 matching 8 bases. Germline CDR1 ENHRY, CDR2 SYGVKD. The CDR3 is made up of 14 amino acids. V dropped 3 bases and J dropped 7; count of bases not matched to a gene: 7. The CDR3 nucleotides are TGTGCCATCAGTGATTGGACAGGGTTTTCTGGCTACACCTTC. Its translation is CAISDWTGFSGYTF.

The chain uses TRBV5-6 and TRBJ2-7, with 8 bases matching TRBD1. There are 14 residues in the CDR3. The J segment lost 2 bases and the V segment lost 3 bases, leaving 4 bases of the junction unmatched. Germline V CDR1 and CDR2: SGHDT, YYEEEE. The CDR3 region has the DNA TGTGCCAGCAGCTGGGACAGGTCGGCCTACGAGCAGTACTTC. Its protein product is CASSWDRSAYEQYF.

The chain carries TRBV4-3 and TRBJ2-1; the D is unclear. The CDR3 extends over 16 amino acids. The germline V and J ends were trimmed by 1 base and 1 base, with 11 bases remaining between them. Germline CDR1 is LGHNA and CDR2 is YSLEER. DNA for the CDR3: TGCGCCAGCAGCCAAGGGCGCCAGGTATCCTACAATGAGCAGTTCTTC. It yields the protein CASSQGRQVSYNEQFF.

This rearrangement joins TRBV7-8 to TRBJ2-7, with TRBD2 as a possible D gene (5 bases). V dropped 7 bases and J dropped 3 bases, with 19 bases sitting between them. Germline-derived CDR1 and CDR2 are SGHVS and FQNEAQ. The CDR3 is 15 residues long. CDR3 bases: TGTGCCAGCACCCCGACTACACGGTCCGTCTACGAGCAGTACTTC. Translating gives CASTPTTRSVYEQYF.

On this clone: Other DNA variants within this sample encode the same CDR3. The rearrangement joins TRBV28 to TRBJ2-1; TRBD2 aligns across 8 bases. Germline V gives CDR1 MDHEN, CDR2 SYDVKM. Germline trimming cut 2 bases from V and 9 bases from J; bases unmatched to any gene: 0. The CDR3 consists of 12 residues. CDR3 loop: CASSLTSGEQFF. The CDR3 region has the DNA TGTGCCAGCAGTTTAACTAGCGGTGAGCAGTTCTTC.

The V and J genes are TRBV7-2 and TRBJ1-4; D is ambiguous. Germline CDR1 and CDR2: SGHTA and FQGNSA. This CDR3 is 14 amino acids long. V was cut by 5 bases and J by 0 bases, with 7 bases left in between. The DNA for the CDR3 is TGTGCCAGCAGCACAAGTGCAACTAATGAAAAACTGTTTTTT. Protein sequence: CASSTSATNEKLFF.